These T cell receptor beta chains were read from a single sample in a study of OX40 agonist ivuxolimab in advanced cancers. Data came from immunoSEQ multiplex PCR; TCRdb stores just in-frame clones and leaves some out. This sample has more than 60,000 clones, with about 89% found just once. Specimen: CD4+ or CD8+ T cells sorted from blood, collected in a trial of the OX40 agonist ivuxolimab. The receptors originated from an adult with an advanced solid tumor such as melanoma, head and neck, liver or kidney cancer. CDR3s leave out the opening cysteine and the closing phenylalanine or tryptophan. Each record gives: D gene, CDR3 length, V gene, CDR3 protein. D genes are given only for firm matches.

D gene: -
CDR3 length: 12
V gene: TRBV18
CDR3 protein: ASSVPGASNVLT

D gene: -
CDR3 length: 11
V gene: TRBV6-1
CDR3 protein: ASSGRINEKLF

D gene: TRBD2
CDR3 length: 14
V gene: TRBV4-2
CDR3 protein: ASSPQTSGRAAEQF

D gene: -
CDR3 length: 14
V gene: TRBV6-5
CDR3 protein: ASSYSRKRQPDGYT

D gene: TRBD2
CDR3 length: 14
V gene: TRBV5-1
CDR3 protein: ASSPRLAGGSNEQF

D gene: TRBD2
CDR3 length: 13
V gene: TRBV4-3
CDR3 protein: ASSRSGREYNEQF

D gene: TRBD2
CDR3 length: 13
V gene: TRBV19
CDR3 protein: ASSMVTSGAYEQY

D gene: TRBD1
CDR3 length: 12
V gene: TRBV18
CDR3 protein: ASSPEGQGSGYT

D gene: TRBD1
CDR3 length: 13
V gene: TRBV14
CDR3 protein: ASSQPGTGGFEQY

D gene: -
CDR3 length: 14
V gene: TRBV28
CDR3 protein: ASSLLGVTGANVLT

D gene: TRBD2
CDR3 length: 14
V gene: TRBV5-1
CDR3 protein: ASSLLTSGVSYEQY

D gene: TRBD2
CDR3 length: 12
V gene: TRBV30
CDR3 protein: AWRQAGGPREQY

D gene: -
CDR3 length: 12
V gene: TRBV4-1
CDR3 protein: ASSQVAGSYEQY

D gene: -
CDR3 length: 15
V gene: TRBV5-4
CDR3 protein: ASSSPTGRGSYNEQF

D gene: TRBD2
CDR3 length: 12
V gene: TRBV7-3
CDR3 protein: ASSSAGGQETQY

D gene: -
CDR3 length: 12
V gene: TRBV7-2
CDR3 protein: ASSLSGDTYEQY

D gene: -
CDR3 length: 15
V gene: TRBV15
CDR3 protein: ATSSPFLGGGNQPQH

D gene: TRBD2
CDR3 length: 13
V gene: TRBV7-9
CDR3 protein: ASSPWTSGTDTQY

D gene: TRBD2
CDR3 length: 15
V gene: TRBV27
CDR3 protein: ASSLSGLAGGRETQY

D gene: -
CDR3 length: 11
V gene: TRBV5-4
CDR3 protein: ASSLVQGGEQY

D gene: -
CDR3 length: 13
V gene: TRBV10-3
CDR3 protein: AISESQGRGNTIY

D gene: TRBD1
CDR3 length: 12
V gene: TRBV5-1
CDR3 protein: ASSLGQGIEKLF